This TCR beta chain appears in the sequencing data of a study of neurological immune-mediated disorders. This clonotype showed up many times. CD4+ or CD8+ T cells at a count of about a million served as input for the sorted libraries. Germline V gene lookup returns CDR1 DFQATT and CDR2 SNEGSKA (reference sequence). The V segment lost 1 base and the J segment 7 bases; nucleotides outside the gene matches: 8. This CDR3 has 15 amino acids. With 10-nucleotide random UMIs included, cDNA was synthesized by 5'RACE. MiXCR, applied by TCRdb to the 5' RACE reads, yields one record per CDR3 protein. The table lists fewer than 20,000 distinct CDR3 sequences, 11% to 15% of them singletons.

The sequenced sample consisted of CD4+ T cells from blood. The chain has TRBV20-1 and TRBJ2-1; 9 bases fit TRBD1. The sequence came from a woman aged 55-70 years with HTLV-1-associated myelopathy (HAM/TSP). The CDR3 loop reads CSARAGTGRVNEQFF. In DNA, the CDR3 is TGCAGTGCTAGAGCTGGGACAGGGAGAGTAAATGAGCAGTTCTTC.